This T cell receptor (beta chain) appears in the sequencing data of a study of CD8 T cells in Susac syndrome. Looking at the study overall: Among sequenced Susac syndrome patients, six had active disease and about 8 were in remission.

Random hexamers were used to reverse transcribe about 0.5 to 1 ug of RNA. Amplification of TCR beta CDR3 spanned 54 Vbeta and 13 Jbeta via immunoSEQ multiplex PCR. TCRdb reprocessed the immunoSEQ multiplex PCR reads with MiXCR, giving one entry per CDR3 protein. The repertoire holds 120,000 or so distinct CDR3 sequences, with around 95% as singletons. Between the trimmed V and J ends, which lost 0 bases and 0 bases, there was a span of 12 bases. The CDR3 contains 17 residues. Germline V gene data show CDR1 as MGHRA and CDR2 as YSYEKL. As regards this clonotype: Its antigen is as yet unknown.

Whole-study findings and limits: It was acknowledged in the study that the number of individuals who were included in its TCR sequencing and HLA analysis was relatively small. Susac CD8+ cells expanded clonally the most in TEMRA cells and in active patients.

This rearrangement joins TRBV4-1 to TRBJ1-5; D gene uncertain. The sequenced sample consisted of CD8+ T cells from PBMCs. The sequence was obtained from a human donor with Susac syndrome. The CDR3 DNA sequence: TGCGCCAGCAGCCAAGATCTGGGGATCTTTAGCAATCAGCCCCAGCATTTT. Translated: CASSQDLGIFSNQPQHF.